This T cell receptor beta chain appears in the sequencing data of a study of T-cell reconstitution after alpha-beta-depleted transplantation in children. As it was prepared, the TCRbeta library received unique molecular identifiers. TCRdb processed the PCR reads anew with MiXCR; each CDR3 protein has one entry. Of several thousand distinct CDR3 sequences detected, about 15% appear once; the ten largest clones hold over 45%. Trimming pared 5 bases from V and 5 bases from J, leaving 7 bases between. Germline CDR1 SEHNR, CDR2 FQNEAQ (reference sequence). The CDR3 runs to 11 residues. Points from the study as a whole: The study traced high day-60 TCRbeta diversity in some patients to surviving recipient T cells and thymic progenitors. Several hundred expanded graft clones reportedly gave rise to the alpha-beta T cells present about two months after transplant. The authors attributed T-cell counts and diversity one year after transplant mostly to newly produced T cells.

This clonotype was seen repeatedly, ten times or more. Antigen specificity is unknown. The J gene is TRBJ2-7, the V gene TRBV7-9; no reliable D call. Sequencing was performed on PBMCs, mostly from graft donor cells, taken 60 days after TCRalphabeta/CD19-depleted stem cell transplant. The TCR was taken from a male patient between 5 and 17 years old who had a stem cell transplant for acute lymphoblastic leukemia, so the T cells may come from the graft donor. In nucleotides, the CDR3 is TGTGCCAGCAGCCCTTTTGACGAGCAGTACTTC. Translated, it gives CASSPFDEQYF.